This is a list of T cell receptor beta chains from one sample in a study of blood T cell repertoires in COVID-19. Produced via immunoSEQ multiplex PCR; TCRdb's table is partial and in-frame only. The sample lists under 450,000 clones, approximately 87% seen once, with approximately 1.2% in the top ten. The specimen sequenced was PBMCs or T cells enriched from blood (not recorded which). The receptors were sampled from a man younger than 40 who had recovered from COVID-19. The CDR3 runs from the conserved cysteine through the conserved F or W. A D gene is named only where the DNA matches it firmly. Clone size, where shown, is once, few, many, or a class for clones that have expanded.

TRBD1	TRBV6-5	NA	TRBJ1-2	15	CASSSNPTGGYGYTF	TGTGCCAGCAGTTCTAACCCTACAGGGGGCTATGGCTACACCTTC
NA	TRBV6-4	NA	TRBJ2-1	14	CASSDSASYNEQFF	TGTGCCAGCAGTGACTCGGCAAGCTACAATGAGCAGTTCTTC
NA	TRBV30	NA	TRBJ2-7	12	CAWKGGSYEQYF	TGTGCCTGGAAGGGAGGCTCCTACGAGCAGTACTTC
TRBD2	TRBV6-5	NA	TRBJ2-1	15	CASSRLAGGQSEQFF	TGTGCCAGCAGCCGACTAGCGGGGGGGCAGAGTGAGCAGTTCTTC
NA	TRBV25-1	NA	TRBJ1-2	12	CASSGAGYGYTF	TGTGCCAGCAGTGGCGCCGGCTATGGCTACACCTTC
NA	TRBV27	NA	TRBJ2-7	13	CASSLGRAYEQYF	TGTGCCAGCAGTTTAGGCAGGGCCTACGAGCAGTACTTC
TRBD1	TRBV30	NA	TRBJ1-6	15	CAWSPRGQGYSPLHF	TGTGCCTGGAGTCCCAGGGGACAGGGTTATTCACCCCTCCACTTT
NA	TRBV11-2	NA	TRBJ1-2	13	CASSLSIGYGYTF	TGTGCCAGCAGCTTATCTATTGGTTATGGCTACACCTTC
TRBD1	TRBV24-1	NA	TRBJ1-2	13	CATSDSTGAGYTF	TGTGCCACCAGTGATTCTACAGGGGCTGGCTACACCTTC
NA	TRBV29-1	NA	TRBJ1-2	12	CSVRGSNYGYTF	TGCAGCGTGAGGGGGTCCAACTATGGCTACACCTTC
NA	TRBV4-1	NA	TRBJ1-6	16	CASSHPPDSYNSPLHF	TGCGCCAGCAGCCATCCCCCTGACAGTTATAATTCACCCCTCCACTTT
TRBD2	TRBV11-2	few	TRBJ2-1	16	CASSLEPSGGANEQFF	TGTGCCAGCAGCTTAGAACCTAGCGGGGGGGCCAATGAGCAGTTCTTC
NA	TRBV13	NA	TRBJ1-2	14	CASSLGQNPYGYTF	TGTGCCAGCAGCTTAGGCCAGAACCCATATGGCTACACCTTC
NA	TRBV6-2/TRBV6-3	NA	TRBJ1-2	14	CASSNPPGSHGYTF	TGTGCCAGCAGTAACCCCCCCGGGAGCCATGGCTACACCTTC
NA	TRBV5-4	once	TRBJ2-7	13	CASSSRTAAEQYF	TGTGCCAGCAGCTCCAGGACAGCCGCCGAGCAGTACTTC
NA	TRBV30	few	TRBJ1-3	13	CAWLQGSGNTIYF	TGTGCCTGGCTACAGGGCTCTGGAAACACCATATATTTT
NA	TRBV5-1	NA	TRBJ1-1	15	CASSVQGNGNTEAFF	TGCGCCAGCAGCGTACAGGGCAATGGGAACACTGAAGCTTTCTTT
NA	TRBV10-3	NA	TRBJ1-6	14	CAISENRDNSPLHF	TGTGCCATCAGTGAGAACAGGGATAATTCACCCCTCCACTTT
NA	TRBV29-1	NA	TRBJ1-3	14	CSVMEDPRGSTIYF	TGCAGCGTCATGGAGGACCCACGAGGTAGCACCATATATTTT
NA	TRBV27	NA	TRBJ2-1	15	CASSQRGDLYNEQFF	TGTGCCAGCAGCCAACGGGGAGACCTATACAATGAGCAGTTCTTC
NA	TRBV7-3	few	TRBJ2-2	15	CASSPTKANTGELFF	TGTGCCAGCAGCCCTACTAAGGCGAACACCGGGGAGCTGTTTTTT
NA	TRBV5-1	NA	TRBJ1-1	15	CASGPDRPQGTEAFF	TGCGCCAGCGGACCTGACAGGCCGCAAGGCACTGAAGCTTTCTTT
NA	TRBV9	NA	TRBJ2-3	19	CASSVHPQRDSSSTDTQYF	TGTGCCAGCAGCGTTCACCCCCAAAGGGACTCCTCCAGCACAGATACGCAGTATTTT
TRBD2	TRBV5-4	NA	TRBJ2-1	14	CASSSRTSGFEQFF	TGTGCCAGCAGCTCGAGGACTAGCGGCTTTGAGCAGTTCTTC
NA	TRBV7-9	NA	TRBJ2-1	12	CASSLQHGGQFF	TGTGCCAGCAGCTTACAGCACGGCGGGCAGTTCTTC